Shown below are 9 T cell receptor beta chains from a single sample sequenced in a study of T-cell memory formation after mild COVID-19. TCRdb processed the 5' RACE reads anew with MiXCR; each CDR3 protein has one entry. Found here are about 560,000 distinct CDR3 sequences, roughly 22% of them singletons; the top ten hold roughly 9.1%. The sequenced sample consisted of PBMCs or a T cell subset sorted from them (not recorded which). Source of these receptors: an adult woman who had mild COVID-19 (a few samples of this study predate the infection). Cell type and time point are not known.

The gene calls are TRBV3-1 and TRBJ2-3, with TRBD2 matching over 14 bases. The CDR3 runs 18 residues. The germline gives CDR1 LGHDT, CDR2 YNNKEL (reference sequence). With V trimmed by 3 bases and J by 0 bases, 5 bases remained unmatched. CDR3: CASSHPGTSGGSTDTQYF. The CDR3 DNA is TGTGCCAGCAGCCACCCAGGGACTAGCGGGGGTAGCACAGATACGCAGTATTTT.

This clonotype came up once. The V call is TRBV6-6, the J call TRBJ1-1; 10 bases are a match to TRBD1. Germline V gene sequence: CDR1 MNHNY, CDR2 SVGAGI (reference sequence). The CDR3 extends over 14 amino acids. Trimming removed 8 bases from V and 5 bases from J; junction bases left unmatched: 8. CDR3 sequence reads: CASRYRDRGTEAFF. The CDR3 nucleotides read TGTGCCAGCCGGTACCGGGACAGGGGAACTGAAGCTTTCTTT.

The chain uses TRBV7-2 and TRBJ2-3, with TRBD1 matching over 11 bases. The CDR3 extends over 16 amino acids. V was pared by 0 bases and J by 3 bases, with 2 bases of the junction left unmatched. Germline V gives CDR1 SGHTA, CDR2 FQGNSA. The CDR3 DNA sequence: TGTGCCAGCAGCTTAGCCGGGACAGGGGGAACAGATACGCAGTATTTT. Translation: CASSLAGTGGTDTQYF. The full variable domain, completed using reference TRBV7-2 and TRBJ2-3, is GAGVSQSPSNKVTEKGKDVELRCDPISGHTALYWYRQSLGQGLEFLIYFQGNSAPDKSGLPSDRFSAERTGGSVSTLTIQRTQQEDSAVYLCASSLAGTGGTDTQYFGPGTRLTVL.

This sequence joins TRBV4-1 and TRBJ2-3; TRBD2 matches at 10 bases. The V segment lost 2 bases and the J segment 3 bases; nucleotides outside the gene matches: 8. The CDR3 runs 17 residues. Germline V lookup: CDR1 MGHRA, CDR2 YSYEKL. As DNA, the CDR3 is TGCGCCAGCAGCCAATTTTGGCTAGCGGGGGAGACAGATACGCAGTATTTT. Its protein is CASSQFWLAGETDTQYF.

The V gene is TRBV24-1, the J gene TRBJ2-1; D perhaps matches TRBD1 (6 bases). V was trimmed by 4 bases and J by 5 bases, leaving 11 bases between them. The germline CDR1 and CDR2 sequences are KGHDR and SFDVKD. CDR3 size: 14 residues. The CDR3 spells CATSDSPGDNEQFF. As DNA, the CDR3 is TGTGCCACCAGTGACTCGCCAGGGGACAATGAGCAGTTCTTC.

This chain joins TRBV6-1 and TRBJ1-6; D is unclear. Germline V gene lookup returns CDR1 MNHNS and CDR2 SASEGT. This CDR3 spans 15 amino acids. Deletions cut 2 bases from V and 7 bases from J, with 12 bases between. The CDR3 bases are TGTGCCAGCAGTGAATCGGCTGGGAGCAATTCACCCCTCCACTTT. The encoded protein is CASSESAGSNSPLHF.

This chain links TRBV14 with TRBJ2-7, with 9 bases fitting TRBD2. CDR1 SGHDN and CDR2 FVKESK come from the germline V gene. V shed 8 bases and J 5 bases; nucleotides not matched to a gene: 10. The CDR3 covers 14 residues. The CDR3: CASARAGGPNEQYF. As DNA, the CDR3 is TGTGCCAGCGCGAGGGCGGGAGGGCCAAACGAGCAGTACTTC.

This clonotype was detected a few times. Here the CDR3 DNA reads TGTGCCAGCGAAAGGGTGGGGTCAGATACGCAGTATTTT. Translated, it gives CASERVGSDTQYF. The chain couples TRBV3-1 to TRBJ2-3; D remains ambiguous. Germline values: CDR1 LGHDT, CDR2 YNNKEL (reference sequence). This CDR3 has 13 amino acids. V was trimmed by 8 bases and J by 4 bases, leaving 13 bases between them.

The V call is TRBV15, the J call TRBJ1-2; 9 bases match TRBD1. The CDR3 consists of 18 residues. Trimming at V came to 0 bases and at J to 6 bases, leaving 14 bases not matched to a gene. Germline values: CDR1 LNHNV, CDR2 YYDKDF (reference sequence). Written as DNA, the CDR3 is TGTGCCACCAGCAGAGATCCGAACAGGGGGCCTATTCGGGATGGCTACACCTTC. This sequence encodes CATSRDPNRGPIRDGYTF.